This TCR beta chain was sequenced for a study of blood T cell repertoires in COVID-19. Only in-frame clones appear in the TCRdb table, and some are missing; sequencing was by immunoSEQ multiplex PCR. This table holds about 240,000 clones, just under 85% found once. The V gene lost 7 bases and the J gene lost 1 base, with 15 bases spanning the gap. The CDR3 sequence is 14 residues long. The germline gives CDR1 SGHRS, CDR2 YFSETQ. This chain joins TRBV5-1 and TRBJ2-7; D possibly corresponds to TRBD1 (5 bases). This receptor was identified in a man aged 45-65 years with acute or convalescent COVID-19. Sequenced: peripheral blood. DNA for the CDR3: TGCGCCAGCTTCGAAGGACACCGTTCCTACGAGCAGTACTTC. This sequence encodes CASFEGHRSYEQYF.